What follows are 3 T cell receptor beta chains derived from one specimen sequenced in a study of PD-1 blockade in mismatch repair-deficient tumors (dated by TCRdb to the late 2010s). Library construction relied on the immunoSEQ multiplex PCR assay. TCRdb holds this immuneACCESS table with in-frame rearrangements only. Some clones are missing; in checked studies, unresolved V genes explain under half, and the rest has no known cause. The sample table records about 67,000 clones; around 73% of these occur just once. About 5% of the sample rests with the top ten. Here the sequenced sample was peripheral blood, taken 2 weeks after starting pembrolizumab. The receptors stem from an adult with mismatch repair-deficient cancer.

The V gene is TRBV6-6, the J gene TRBJ2-7; D is possibly TRBD1 or TRBD2 (5 bases each). The CDR3 sequence is 14 residues long. The ends were cut back, 5 bases at V and 2 bases at J, with 13 bases in the middle. CDR1 MNHNY and CDR2 SVGAGI come from the germline V gene (reference sequence). As DNA, the CDR3 is TGTGCCAGCAGTCCAACCGGGACGGCCTACGAGCAGTACTTC. Translating it yields CASSPTGTAYEQYF.

The chain uses TRBV4-1 and TRBJ2-5; D remains ambiguous. The CDR3 length is 13 residues. V dropped 4 bases and J dropped 2 bases, with 8 bases sitting between them. Germline-derived CDR1 and CDR2 are MGHRA and YSYEKL. CDR3 nucleotide sequence: TGCGCCAGCAGCCTCGTTCAGCAAGAGACCCAGTACTTC. Its translation is CASSLVQQETQYF.

The genes are TRBV7-6 and TRBJ1-1; TRBD1 aligns across 7 bases. V shed 4 bases, J shed 0 bases, and the junction held 5 bases outside the gene matches. This CDR3 comprises 15 residues. Germline CDR1 is SGHVS and CDR2 is FNYEAQ. The chain's CDR3 is CASSSGTDMNTEAFF. CDR3 sequence (DNA): TGTGCCAGCAGCTCCGGGACAGACATGAACACTGAAGCTTTCTTT.